Below, 14 T cell receptor beta chains from the same sample are listed, as sequenced in a study of blood T cell repertoires in COVID-19. TCRdb's copy holds only in-frame clones and misses some; the assay was immunoSEQ multiplex PCR. The data hold under 300,000 clones, with 80% to 90% observed a single time. The specimen was peripheral blood. The source of these receptors is a woman aged 45-60 years who had recovered from COVID-19.

The rearrangement uses TRBV18 and TRBJ2-7; 8 bases map to TRBD1. This CDR3 region has 16 residues. V lost 2 bases and J lost 6; bases outside the gene matches: 12. CDR1 is KGHSH, CDR2 LQKENI, per germline. Here the CDR3 reads CASSPWAGQGPLEQYF. CDR3 DNA: TGTGCCAGCTCACCATGGGCAGGACAGGGTCCTCTCGAGCAGTACTTC.

The chain has TRBV28 and TRBJ2-5, with D perhaps matching TRBD1 (6 bases). The CDR3 has 16 amino acids. V lost 4 bases and J 3 bases, leaving 18 bases between the germline ends. CDR1 MDHEN and CDR2 SYDVKM come from the germline V gene. The CDR3 DNA reads as TGTGCCAGCAGTTGGGGTGCCAGGGGTGGCAAAGAGACCCAGTACTTC. Encoded protein: CASSWGARGGKETQYF.

This clone was recorded once. This chain joins TRBV7-3 and TRBJ2-1, with 7 bases that match TRBD2. After removal of 4 bases from V and 7 bases from J, the junction contained 10 bases not matched to a gene. This CDR3 has 15 residues. The germline gives CDR1 SGHTA, CDR2 FQGTGA. CDR3 sequence reads: CASSSGLVRGNEQFF. The DNA for the CDR3 is TGTGCCAGCAGCTCTGGACTAGTTCGGGGGAATGAGCAGTTCTTC.

This sequence joins TRBV10-3 and TRBJ1-2, with TRBD1 identical over 8 bases. The CDR3 loop spans 13 amino acids. CDR1 and CDR2 (germline): ENHRY, SYGVKD. With V trimmed by 6 bases and J by 3 bases, 3 bases remained unmatched. CDR3 nucleotide sequence: TGTGCCATCAGCACGGGACAGGACTATGGCTACACCTTC. Its translation: CAISTGQDYGYTF.

The V call is TRBV27, the J call TRBJ1-2, with 8 bases fitting TRBD1. The germline CDR1 and CDR2 sequences are MNHEY and SMNVEV (reference sequence). The CDR3 contains 13 residues. J gave up 7 bases and V 2 bases, and 3 bases lay outside the gene matches. The CDR3 nucleotides are TGTGCCAGCAGTTTACGACAGGGGAGTGGCTACACCTTC. It translates to CASSLRQGSGYTF.

This chain joins TRBV6-4 and TRBJ1-2; D perhaps matches TRBD1 (6 bases). Germline CDR1 is MRHNA and CDR2 is SNTAGT. V was cut by 2 bases and J by 7 bases, with 11 bases left in between. CDR3 length: 13 residues. The CDR3 spells CASSDRGASGYTF. As DNA, the CDR3 is TGTGCCAGCAGTGACCGGGGGGCCTCTGGCTACACCTTC.

Only a few counts were recorded for this clone. The CDR3 DNA reads TGCGCCAGCAGCCAAGATTATGCGCGGGACACCGGGGAGCTGTTTTTT. Translated, it gives CASSQDYARDTGELFF. V and J are TRBV4-3 and TRBJ2-2; maybe TRBD2 (5 bases). Germline CDR1 and CDR2: LGHNA and YSLEER. CDR3 size: 16 residues. Deletions cut 0 bases from V and 3 bases from J, with 11 bases between.

The chain joins TRBV6-5 to TRBJ1-3; the match to TRBD1 covers 7 bases. Germline V gene data show CDR1 as MNHEY and CDR2 as SVGAGI. J lost 4 bases, V lost 8 bases, and 5 bases had no gene match. This CDR3 has 13 amino acids. CDR3 sequence: CASSRQGGNTIYF. In nucleotides, the CDR3 is TGTGCCAGCTCCCGACAGGGAGGAAACACCATATATTTT.

This sequence joins TRBV9 and TRBJ2-1, with 13 nucleotides matching TRBD2. Unmatched junction bases numbered 1, after V lost 0 bases and J lost 1 base. The V gene's germline CDR1 is SGDLS and CDR2 YYNGEE. CDR3 length: 17 residues. Here the CDR3 reads CASSVEGLAGSYNEQFF. The CDR3 DNA reads as TGTGCCAGCAGCGTAGAGGGACTAGCGGGATCCTACAATGAGCAGTTCTTC.

The chain employs TRBV15 and TRBJ1-1; tentatively, D is TRBD1 (5 bases). Germline loops: CDR1 LNHNV, CDR2 YYDKDF (reference sequence). V was pared by 5 bases and J by 4 bases, with 14 bases between. The CDR3 covers 14 residues. The CDR3 loop is CATSWGGLGTEAFF. CDR3 sequence (DNA): TGTGCCACCAGCTGGGGGGGGTTGGGCACTGAAGCTTTCTTT.

This clone appeared once. This chain joins TRBV3-1 (or the pseudogene TRBV3-2) and TRBJ2-7, with D hard to call. Trimming left V 1 base short and J 3 bases short, with 19 bases between. CDR1 and CDR2 from the germline V gene are LGHDT and YNNKEL (reference sequence). The CDR3 consists of 17 residues. As DNA, the CDR3 is TGTGCCAGCAGCCAAGTTTTCTCCCAAAATATCTACTACGAGCAGTACTTC. As protein: CASSQVFSQNIYYEQYF.

The J gene is TRBJ1-1, the V gene TRBV6-5; D may be TRBD1 (6 bases). V gave up 6 bases and J gave up 5 bases, with 19 bases separating them. The germline V gene encodes CDR1 MNHEY and CDR2 SVGAGI. This CDR3 has 15 amino acids. CDR3 in DNA: TGTGCCAGCAGCCTCAGCAGGGGCCCCCATACTGAAGCTTTCTTT. It codes for CASSLSRGPHTEAFF.

The chain recombines TRBV28 with TRBJ1-1; a weak D match, TRBD1 (5 bases). This CDR3 has 14 residues. Germline CDR1 and CDR2: MDHEN and SYDVKM. The ends were cut back, 6 bases at V and 4 bases at J, with 15 bases in the middle. The CDR3 DNA follows: TGTGCCAGCAGGGGAAGGGGAGGTGGCACTGAAGCTTTCTTT. Protein product: CASRGRGGGTEAFF.

The chain couples TRBV4-3 to TRBJ2-1; 8 bases fit TRBD1. The CDR3 has 17 amino acids. CDR1 is LGHNA and CDR2 is YSLEER in the germline V gene. J gave up 2 bases and V 3 bases, and 9 bases lay outside the gene matches. The CDR3 protein is CASSQEDRGEPYNEQFF. The CDR3 DNA reads TGCGCCAGCAGCCAGGAAGACAGGGGAGAGCCCTACAATGAGCAGTTCTTC.